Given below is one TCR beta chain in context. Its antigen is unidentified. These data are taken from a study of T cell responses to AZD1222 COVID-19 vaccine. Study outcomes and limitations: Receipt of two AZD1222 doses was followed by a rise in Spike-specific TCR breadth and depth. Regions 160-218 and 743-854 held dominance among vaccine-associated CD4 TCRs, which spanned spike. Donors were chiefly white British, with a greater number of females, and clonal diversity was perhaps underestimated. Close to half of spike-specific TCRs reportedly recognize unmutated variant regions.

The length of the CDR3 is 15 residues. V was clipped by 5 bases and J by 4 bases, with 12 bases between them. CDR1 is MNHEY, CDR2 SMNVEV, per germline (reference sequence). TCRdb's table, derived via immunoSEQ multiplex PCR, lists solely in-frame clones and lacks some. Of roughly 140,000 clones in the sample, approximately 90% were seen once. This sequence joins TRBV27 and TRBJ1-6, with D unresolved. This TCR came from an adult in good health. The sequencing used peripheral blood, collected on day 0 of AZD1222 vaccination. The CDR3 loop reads CASSRRAEYNSPLHF. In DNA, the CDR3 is TGTGCCAGCAGTAGAAGGGCGGAATATAATTCACCCCTCCACTTT.